This T cell receptor beta chain was retrieved from a study of T cells in Graves' hyperthyroidism and ophthalmopathy. Study conclusions and caveats: Most clonotypes expanded in thyroid above 0.001 were likewise present in blood.

From approximately 9.1 ml of fresh peripheral blood, PBMCs were isolated. The CDR3 length is 14 residues. The V gene lost 5 bases and the J gene lost 4 bases, with 14 bases spanning the gap. The germline V gene has CDR1 SGHTA and CDR2 FQGNSA. Details on this clonotype: Its antigen is not identified.

Researchers amplified the TCR beta CDR3 regions from RNA transcripts. HTBI primers were employed in a first-round RT-PCR of the TCR CDR3. TCRdb reanalysed the multiplex PCR reads using MiXCR and keeps one entry per CDR3 protein. The sample holds about 760,000 distinct CDR3 sequences; over 35% are singletons and the top ten take roughly 31%. The sequence derives from a woman in her thirties or forties with Graves' hyperthyroidism. The chain employs TRBV7-2 and TRBJ1-2; D possibly corresponds to TRBD1 (5 bases). Input material: blood. For the CDR3, the DNA is TGTGCCAGCAGCCATGGGGGGGAAGGCTATGGCTACACCTTC. Translating it yields CASSHGGEGYGYTF.